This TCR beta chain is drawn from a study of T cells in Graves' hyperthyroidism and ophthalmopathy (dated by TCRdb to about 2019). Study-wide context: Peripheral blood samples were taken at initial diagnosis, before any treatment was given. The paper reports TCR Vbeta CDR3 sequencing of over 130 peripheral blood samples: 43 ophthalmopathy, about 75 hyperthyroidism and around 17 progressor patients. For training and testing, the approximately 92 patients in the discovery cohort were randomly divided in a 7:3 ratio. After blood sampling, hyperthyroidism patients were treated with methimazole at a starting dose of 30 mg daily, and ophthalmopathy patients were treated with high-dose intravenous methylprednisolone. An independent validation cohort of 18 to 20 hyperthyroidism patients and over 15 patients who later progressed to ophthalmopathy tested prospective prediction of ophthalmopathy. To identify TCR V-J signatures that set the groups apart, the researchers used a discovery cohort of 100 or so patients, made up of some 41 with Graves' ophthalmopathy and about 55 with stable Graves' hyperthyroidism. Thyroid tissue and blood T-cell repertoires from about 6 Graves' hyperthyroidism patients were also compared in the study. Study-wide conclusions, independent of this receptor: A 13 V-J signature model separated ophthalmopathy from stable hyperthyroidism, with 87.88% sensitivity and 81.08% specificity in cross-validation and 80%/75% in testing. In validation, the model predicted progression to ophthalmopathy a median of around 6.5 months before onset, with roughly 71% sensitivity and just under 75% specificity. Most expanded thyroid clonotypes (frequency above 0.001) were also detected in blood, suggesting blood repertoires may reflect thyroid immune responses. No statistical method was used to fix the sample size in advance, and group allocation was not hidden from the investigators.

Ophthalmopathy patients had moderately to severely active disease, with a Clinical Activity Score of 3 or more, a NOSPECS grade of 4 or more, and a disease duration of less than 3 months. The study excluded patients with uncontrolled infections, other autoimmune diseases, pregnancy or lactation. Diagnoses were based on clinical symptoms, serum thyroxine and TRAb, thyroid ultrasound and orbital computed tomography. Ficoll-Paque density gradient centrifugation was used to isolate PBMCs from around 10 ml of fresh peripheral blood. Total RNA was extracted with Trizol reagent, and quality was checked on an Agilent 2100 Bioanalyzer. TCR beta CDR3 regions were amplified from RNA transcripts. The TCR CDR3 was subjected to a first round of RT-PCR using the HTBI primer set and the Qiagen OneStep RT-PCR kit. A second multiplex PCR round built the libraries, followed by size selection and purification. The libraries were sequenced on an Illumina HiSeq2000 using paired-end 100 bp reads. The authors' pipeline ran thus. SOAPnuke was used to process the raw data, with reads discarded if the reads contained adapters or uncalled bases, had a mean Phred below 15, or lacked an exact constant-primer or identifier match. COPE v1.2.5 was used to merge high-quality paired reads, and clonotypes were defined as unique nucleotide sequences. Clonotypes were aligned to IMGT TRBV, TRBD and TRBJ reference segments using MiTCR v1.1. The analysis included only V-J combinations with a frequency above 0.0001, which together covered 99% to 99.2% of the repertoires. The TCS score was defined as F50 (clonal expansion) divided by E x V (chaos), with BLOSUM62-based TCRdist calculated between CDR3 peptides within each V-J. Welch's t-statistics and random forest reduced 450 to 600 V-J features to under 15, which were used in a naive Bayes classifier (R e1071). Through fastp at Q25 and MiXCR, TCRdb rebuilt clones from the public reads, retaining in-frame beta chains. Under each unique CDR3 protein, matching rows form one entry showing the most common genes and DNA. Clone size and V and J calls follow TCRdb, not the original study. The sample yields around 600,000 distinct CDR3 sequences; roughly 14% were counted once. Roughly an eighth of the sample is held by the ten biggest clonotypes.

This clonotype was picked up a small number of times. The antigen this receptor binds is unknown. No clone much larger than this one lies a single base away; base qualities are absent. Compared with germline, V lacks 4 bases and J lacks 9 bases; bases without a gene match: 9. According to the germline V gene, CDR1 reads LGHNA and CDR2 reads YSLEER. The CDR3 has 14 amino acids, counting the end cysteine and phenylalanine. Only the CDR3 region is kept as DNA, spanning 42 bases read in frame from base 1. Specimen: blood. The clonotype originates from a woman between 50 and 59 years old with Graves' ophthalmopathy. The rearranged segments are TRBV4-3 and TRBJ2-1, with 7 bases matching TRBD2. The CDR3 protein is CASSPDRGVVEQFF. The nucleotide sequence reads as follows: TGCGCCAGCAGCCCGGACCGGGGGGTTGTTGAGCAGTTCTTC.